This T cell receptor beta chain stems from a study of T cell repertoires in ileal Crohn's disease (dated by TCRdb to about 2019). Turning to the overall study: Median disease duration was approximately 8.3 years, and around 40% of patients were identified as active smokers at the time of surgery. All patients had surgery for a complication: stricturing disease in 61% and penetrating disease in roughly 40%. Postoperative therapy was given to about half of the patients, with thiopurines administered to some 10 patients and anti-TNF agents administered to 15 to 20 patients. MI samples were biopsies from the proximal margin of the surgical specimen. For commercial TCRB immunosequencing, roughly 0.5 micrograms of biopsy DNA were submitted for each sample. A prospective multicentre cohort supplied the 50 or so Crohn's disease patients whose TCR repertoires were analysed. The study was conducted in parallel with a multicentre cohort built to find predictors of early endoscopic recurrence after ileocolonic resection. A Rutgeerts score higher than i0 was the definition used for endoscopic postoperative recurrence. A total of about 170 mucosal samples from around 60 patients were sequenced, with samples obtained at several locations on the surgical specimen and at postoperative endoscopy.

As to this clone: There is no known antigen for this receptor. Nothing much larger sits one base from this clone, and base qualities are not available.

The time point label corresponds to: proximal margin of the surgical specimen (macroscopically non-inflamed). To be eligible, patients had to be adults with ileal or ileocolonic Crohn's disease and an indication for ileocolonic resection. Before DNA extraction, whole ileal mucosal biopsies were kept frozen at -80 degrees C. A TRizol-based method was used to extract genomic DNA from the frozen whole biopsies, and the DNA was quantified with a NanoDrop 2000 spectrophotometer. Results the study describes overall, beyond this receptor: Endoscopic recurrence was found to be associated with higher high-frequency clone percentages at surgery, and recurrence was observed in all patients with clonality above 26.8% (18/57). A significantly higher proportion of clonal expansions was observed in active smokers at surgery than in non-smokers (approximately 26% vs 17%, p=0.02). Only a subgroup of patients, of unstated size, had their mucosal CD4 and CD8 T cells sorted and sequenced. Compared with CD4 T cells, sorted CD8 T cells held more high-frequency clones, which suggests that the mucosal expansions were mostly CD8.

Preparation of the library involved the immunoSEQ multiplex PCR assay. A two-step, amplification bias-controlled multiplex PCR was used by Adaptive Biotechnology to amplify CDR3 regions from genomic DNA. Primers for every V and J gene segment were used in the first PCR, and barcodes and Illumina adapters were added in the second PCR. An Illumina instrument was used to sequence the CDR3 libraries. The authors' pipeline ran thus. The analysis drew on both the pipelines supplied by the vendor and custom analysis of the raw data in R/Bioconductor running R version 3.3.0. Clonality, which ranges from 0 to 1, was calculated as the inverse of the normalised Shannon entropy across all productive clones. High-frequency clones were defined as the repertoire share of the top 100 clones, retaining only clones passing a 95% confidence test. Repertoire diversity was measured with the Simpson index, and overlap between samples was measured with the Morisita-Horn index. Held by TCRdb, this immuneACCESS table contains in-frame sequences only and omits some clones. Under half of the omission traces to an unresolved V gene where checked; the cause of the rest is unknown. That table is the source of V, J and clone size, and D and trimming were worked out from the DNA. In this sample the table shows several thousand clones, roughly 74% of which occur a single time. Of the sample, roughly 9.5% falls within the top ten clones.

Counted from cysteine to phenylalanine, this CDR3 has 14 amino acids. Only CDR3 DNA remains: 42 bases, in frame from the first base. Looking up the germline V gene (reference sequence) yields CDR1 SEHNR and CDR2 FQNEAQ. From V the trimming removes 0 bases and from J it removes 2 bases, while the gene matches leave 0 bases of the junction unaccounted for. The chain joins TRBV7-9 to TRBJ2-7, with 8 middle bases fitting TRBD2. The sequence was obtained from an adult with Crohn's disease. The sequenced material came from ileal tissue. The sequenced DNA: TGTGCCAGCAGCTTAGCTAGCGGGGCCTACGAGCAGTACTTC. This yields the protein CASSLASGAYEQYF.